Below are 14 T cell receptor beta chains sequenced from a single sample in a study of T cell repertoires in cytomegalovirus infection. Which antigens these TCRs recognize remains unknown. TCRdb called the reads again in MiXCR, with one record for every CDR3 protein. The sample carries 40,000 to 50,000 distinct CDR3 sequences, around 20% recorded once. The sequenced material came from PBMCs, sequenced either directly or after in vitro stimulation (not recorded which). All receptors come from a human donor in good health (CMV status not recorded). Some clones in this sample may be carry-over from other donors' samples.

This clonotype was seen a few times. The DNA for the CDR3 is TGTGCTAGCTCCAGGAGGACGGGGGACATTCAGTACTTC. Translated, it gives CASSRRTGDIQYF. J is TRBJ2-4 and V is TRBV12-5, with D maybe TRBD2 (6 bases). The CDR3 has 13 amino acids. The V end lost 9 bases, the J end lost 8 bases, and 17 bases lay between the germline ends. Germline CDR1 LGHNT, CDR2 FRNRAP. The complete variable domain, with remaining parts taken from reference TRBV12-5 and TRBJ2-4, reads DARVTQTPRHKVTEMGQEVTMRCQPILGHNTVFWYRQTMMQGLELLAYFRNRAPLDDSGMPKDRFSAEMPDATLATLKIQPSEPRDSAVYFCASSRRTGDIQYFGAGTRLSVL.

At least ten counts were recorded for this clonotype. The genes are TRBV5-6 and TRBJ1-1, with a tentative D call TRBD1 (5 bases). The CDR3 covers 14 residues. CDR1 is SGHDT and CDR2 is YYEEEE in the germline V gene. The germline V and J ends were trimmed by 1 base and 5 bases, with 12 bases remaining between them. CDR3 in DNA: TGTGCCAGCAGCTTGCTTGGGGGTACGACTGAAGCTTTCTTT. This encodes CASSLLGGTTEAFF.

This clonotype showed up just a few times. V gene TRBV5-1 combines with J gene TRBJ2-3, with 12 bases matching TRBD2. Germline V gene lookup returns CDR1 SGHRS and CDR2 YFSETQ. Germline trimming cut 4 bases from V and 7 bases from J; bases unmatched to any gene: 10. This CDR3 is built from 16 residues. The CDR3 coding sequence is TGCGCCAGCAGCCACGGACTAGCGGGACCAACGAATACGCAGTATTTT. Translation gives CASSHGLAGPTNTQYF.

This sequence joins TRBV4-1 and TRBJ1-1; TRBD1 is a possible D gene (5 bases). The germline V and J ends were trimmed by 2 bases and 2 bases, with 15 bases remaining between them. From germline, CDR1 is MGHRA and CDR2 YSYEKL. The CDR3 extends over 16 amino acids. In nucleotides, the CDR3 is TGCGCCAGCAGCCAAAAGGACACGCAGAAAAACACTGAAGCTTTCTTT. It yields the protein CASSQKDTQKNTEAFF.

V gene TRBV24-1 combines with J gene TRBJ2-3; 7 bases match TRBD1. V was pared by 4 bases and J by 2 bases, with 11 bases of the junction left unmatched. The CDR3 sequence is 17 residues long. Germline lookup yields CDR1 KGHDR and CDR2 SFDVKD. The CDR3 here is CATSDSGQADITDTQYF. In nucleotides, the CDR3 is TGTGCCACCAGTGACAGTGGACAGGCGGATATCACAGATACGCAGTATTTT.

This clonotype was seen once. The chain recombines TRBV14 with TRBJ2-7; 8 nucleotides line up with TRBD1. CDR3 length: 15 amino acids. V was clipped by 4 bases and J by 5 bases; unmatched bases: 10. Germline CDR1 SGHDN, CDR2 FVKESK. CDR3 DNA: TGTGCCAGCAGCCGCCTCGGACAGGGTCCCCACGAGCAGTACTTC. Translated: CASSRLGQGPHEQYF.

The rearrangement joins TRBV4-1 to TRBJ2-7; 10 nucleotides match TRBD2. CDR3 size: 16 residues. After removal of 0 bases from V and 2 bases from J, the junction contained 4 bases not matched to a gene. Germline assignment: CDR1 MGHRA and CDR2 YSYEKL. The CDR3 sequence: CASSQEGTSATYEQYF. DNA of the CDR3: TGCGCCAGCAGCCAAGAAGGGACTAGCGCTACCTACGAGCAGTACTTC.

This clonotype was detected many times. The CDR3, as DNA: TGTGCCAGCCGGGACAGCCCTTACAATGAGCAGTTCTTC. Its protein is CASRDSPYNEQFF. V is TRBV10-3 and J is TRBJ2-1, with 7 bases lining up with TRBD1. V gave up 10 bases and J gave up 4 bases; unmatched junction bases: 7. Looked up from germline, CDR1 is ENHRY and CDR2 is SYGVKD. The CDR3 length is 13 residues.

The table lists this clonotype with many counts. The rearrangement joins TRBV6-1 to TRBJ2-3; D is perhaps TRBD1 (6 bases). CDR1 and CDR2 from the germline V gene are MNHNS and SASEGT. The CDR3 spans 15 residues. Trimming shortened V by 4 bases and J by 2 bases, and 13 bases separated the two germline ends. CDR3 protein: CASSASTGNTDTQYF. CDR3 in DNA: TGTGCCAGCAGTGCATCGACAGGAAACACAGATACGCAGTATTTT.

This chain joins TRBV29-1 and TRBJ1-3; TRBD1 matches 7 bases. The germline CDR1 and CDR2 sequences are SQVTM and ANQGSEA. The length of the CDR3 is 13 residues. The V segment lost 5 bases and the J segment 1 base; nucleotides outside the gene matches: 2. CDR3: CSVRQGSGNTIYF. DNA for the CDR3: TGCAGCGTTCGACAGGGTTCTGGAAACACCATATATTTT.

A word on this clonotype: Mismatch with germline at one junction end may stem from a read error. This chain joins TRBV11-2 and TRBJ1-2; D is unclear. Germline V gene sequence: CDR1 SGHAT, CDR2 FQNNGV. The CDR3 contains 11 residues. The chain's CDR3 is CASSLEVRQNF. CDR3 DNA sequence: TGTGCCAGCAGCTTAGAAGTCCGACAAAACTTC. Variable domain in full (rest from reference TRBV11-2 and TRBJ1-2): EAGVAQSPRYKIIEKRQSVAFWCNPISGHATLYWYQQILGQGPKLLIQFQNNGVVDDSQLPKDRFSAERLKGVDSTLKIQPAKLEDSAVYLCASSLEVRQNFGSGTRLTVV.

The table lists this clonotype with many counts. This chain links TRBV5-6 with TRBJ2-5, with 7 positions matching TRBD1. The CDR3 has 14 residues. The trim removed 4 bases at V and 4 bases at J, leaving 7 bases unmatched. CDR1 and CDR2 (germline): SGHDT, YYEEEE. The CDR3 reads CASSKGTAAETQYF. The CDR3 DNA follows: TGTGCCAGCAGCAAGGGGACAGCGGCAGAGACCCAGTACTTC.

This clonotype was seen a handful of times. The rearrangement links TRBV6-6 to TRBJ1-2; TRBD1 might be the D (6 bases). This CDR3 has 13 amino acids. Germline V CDR1 and CDR2: MNHNY, SVGAGI (reference sequence). V lost 2 bases, J lost 4 bases, and 8 bases lay in between. CDR3 bases: TGTGCCAGCAGTTACGAGGGGGGCTATGGCTACACCTTC. The encoded protein is CASSYEGGYGYTF.

The chain combines TRBV28 with TRBJ1-2; D ambiguous. Trimming left V 4 bases short and J 8 bases short, with 14 bases between. From germline, CDR1 is MDHEN and CDR2 SYDVKM. The CDR3 covers 13 residues. CDR3 nucleotides: TGTGCCAGCAGTTCCGCTGAGGGAGGGGGCTACACCTTC. Its translation: CASSSAEGGGYTF.